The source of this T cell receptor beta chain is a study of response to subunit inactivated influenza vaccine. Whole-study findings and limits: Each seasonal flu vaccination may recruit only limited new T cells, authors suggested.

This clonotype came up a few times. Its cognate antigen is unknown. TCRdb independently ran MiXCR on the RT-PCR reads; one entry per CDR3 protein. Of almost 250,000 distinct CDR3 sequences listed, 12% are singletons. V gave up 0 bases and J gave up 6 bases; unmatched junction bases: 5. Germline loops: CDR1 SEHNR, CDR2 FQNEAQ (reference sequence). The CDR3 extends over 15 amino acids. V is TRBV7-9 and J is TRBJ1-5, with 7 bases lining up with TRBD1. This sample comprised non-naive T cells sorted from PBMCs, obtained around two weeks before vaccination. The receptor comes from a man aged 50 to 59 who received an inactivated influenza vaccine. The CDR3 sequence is CASSLAGTEGQPQHF. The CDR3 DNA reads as TGTGCCAGCAGCTTAGCCGGGACAGAGGGTCAGCCCCAGCATTTT.